The subject of this entry is one T cell receptor beta chain. Its antigen remains unidentified. One base away there is no much larger clone; base qualities are not given. The CDR3 measures 16 amino acids from cysteine to phenylalanine. The sequence is cut down to CDR3 DNA, 48 bases in frame from base 1. Here V drops 7 bases and J drops 1 base, and the junction holds 11 bases not matched to any gene. The data stem from a study of blood T cells in healthy people across ages (dated by TCRdb to 2013 to 2016). With regard to the full study: Template switching captured roughly one uniquely barcoded TCR beta cDNA molecule per two T cells in model experiments. To avoid experimental bias, donors of different ages were randomly spread across the sequencing lanes. For two donors (one aged 18 to 30 and one aged 80 or older), the study analyzed two additional independent replicas of 1 million unique cDNA reads from the same blood draw. To track age-related changes in TCR beta repertoire diversity, the study relied on deep sequencing normalized with unique cDNA molecular identifiers. Four age groups were formed from the donors: young (average roughly 15 years), middle-aged (just under 40), aged (roughly 59) and long-lived (82). The paper's findings and limits, for the study overall: Donor CMV infection status was unknown, potentially confounding age-related changes in expanded clonotypes. Compared with the aged group, the long-lived group had more naive CD4+ T cells, fewer expanded clones and increased TCR diversity, a pattern suggesting age selection. Observed TCR beta diversity per million T cells fell roughly linearly with age, and a significant reduction was already apparent by age approximately 40. A strong correlation was found between observed TCR beta diversity and the percentage of naive T cells measured by flow cytometry. Estimates of total diversity from one million sequenced T cells were regarded as lower bounds and underestimates. Conclusive comparison of naive and antigen-experienced compartments was prevented by the profiling of bulk unsorted PBMCs.

The method behind the library was 5' RACE. Sequencing took place on an Illumina HiSeq 2500. The second PCR ran for about 6 to 11 cycles and used a J-beta primer mix along with a sample-barcoded 5' primer. Each TCR beta cDNA molecule received a unique molecular identifier from a template-switch 5' adaptor carrying 12 random nucleotides. Each sample yielded at least 2.5 million CDR3-containing paired-end reads. First-strand cDNA synthesis was performed from all RNA using the Mint cDNA synthesis kit, with priming by a TRBC-specific oligonucleotide. All cDNA was treated with uracil-DNA glycosylase and then went through a first 18-cycle PCR with the universal primers M1SS and BC2_uni_R. The authors' pipeline ran thus. Normalization of each sample was performed by random selection of 1 million high-quality reads, each carrying a distinct molecular identifier. Instead of being binned into consensus sequences, reads with shared molecular identifiers were discarded. MiTCR, set to a Q25 quality threshold and the strictest error-elimination algorithm, was used for CDR3 identification, clonotype clustering and error correction. Lower-bound total TCR beta diversity was estimated with a nonparametric unseen species model using Euler transformation. The raw public data were reprocessed by TCRdb itself: fastp quality trimming at Q25, MiXCR clonotype calling, in-frame beta chains only. Merged by CDR3 protein, the rows form single entries marked with the most common genes and DNA. The V and J calls come from TCRdb's annotation, not from the publication. This sample is represented by about 1,800,000 distinct CDR3 sequences; about 30% of them were singletons. Of the sample, approximately 7.7% is held by the ten largest clones.

Donors were a few dozen systemically healthy Caucasian individuals from Russia aged roughly 6 to 90 years. Each donor gave roughly 9.5 milliliters of peripheral blood, collected into EDTA-treated Vacutainer tubes. Ficoll-Paque density-gradient centrifugation was used to isolate PBMCs, with at least 7 million per sample. Trizol reagent was used to extract total RNA from PBMCs, with at least 5.5 micrograms per sample. For every donor, flow cytometry on a PBMC aliquot measured the percentage of naive CD45RAhigh/CD27high T cells. Sequencing used blood. The TCR comes from a woman in her 30s in good health. The V gene is TRBV12-3 or TRBV12-4 and the J gene is TRBJ1-1; the junction holds 8 bases that match TRBD1. The CDR3 region has the sequence CASKGTGYLRNTEAFF. The nucleotides are TGTGCCAGCAAGGGGACAGGATACCTTCGGAACACTGAAGCTTTCTTT.